One and the same sample provided the 18 T cell receptor beta chains below, sequenced in a study of Ad26.COV2.S vaccination and SARS-CoV-2 variants. Method: immunoSEQ multiplex PCR; TCRdb's copy keeps in-frame clones and lacks some. The sample has some 320,000 clones, roughly 80% seen once. As for treatment: 19 received Ad26.COV2.S at low or high dose, single or two shots; 5 received placebo; per-sample allocation not given. Day 63 following the first vaccine or placebo injection was when the samples were taken. The specimen comprised peripheral blood, sampled in a trial of Ad26.COV2.S vaccine versus placebo. All receptors derive from a person between 18 and 59 years old who received the Ad26.COV2.S COVID-19 vaccine or a placebo.

This sequence joins TRBV4-1 and TRBJ2-7; 7 nucleotides align to TRBD2. The V gene's germline CDR1 is MGHRA and CDR2 YSYEKL. The CDR3 loop spans 16 amino acids. J gave up 7 bases and V 2 bases, and 14 bases lay outside the gene matches. DNA of the CDR3: TGCGCCAGCAGCCAATATACGACTAGCTCTCAGGGAGAGCAGTACTTC. The encoded protein is CASSQYTTSSQGEQYF.

The rearrangement joins TRBV7-9 to TRBJ1-2; TRBD1 is a possible D gene (5 bases). V shed 1 base and J shed 8 bases, with 11 bases lying between them. This CDR3 contains 13 residues. From germline, CDR1 is SEHNR and CDR2 FQNEAQ (reference sequence). CDR3 protein: CASSLEVGGGYTF. The CDR3 DNA is TGTGCCAGCAGCTTAGAAGTGGGGGGAGGCTACACCTTC. The full variable domain, in which reference TRBV7-9 and TRBJ1-2 provide the parts outside the CDR3, is DTGVSQNPRHKITKRGQNVTFRCDPISEHNRLYWYRQTLGQGPEFLTYFQNEAQLEKSRLLSDRFSAERPKGSFSTLEIQRTEQGDSAMYLCASSLEVGGGYTFGSGTRLTVV.

A word on this clone: Other DNA sequences in this sample translate to the same CDR3. The chain has TRBV2 and TRBJ2-3; D remains unclear. CDR3 length: 12 residues. V gave up 4 bases and J gave up 2 bases, with 4 bases separating them. Germline lookup yields CDR1 SNHLY and CDR2 FYNNEI. CDR3 region: CASSGVTDTQYF. CDR3 bases: TGTGCCAGCAGTGGAGTCACAGATACGCAGTATTTT.

This rearrangement joins TRBV18 to TRBJ2-7, with 9 bases identical to TRBD2. Trimming cost V 0 bases and J 7 bases; bases outside gene matches: 10. Germline V gives CDR1 KGHSH, CDR2 LQKENI. CDR3 size: 16 residues. CDR3: CASSPPSGGVMGEQYF. Written as DNA, the CDR3 is TGTGCCAGCTCACCACCTAGCGGGGGAGTAATGGGGGAGCAGTACTTC.

This clone was seen once. This sequence joins TRBV6-5 and TRBJ2-6, with 7 nucleotides matching TRBD1. J was trimmed by 2 bases and V by 5 bases; bases with no gene match: 3. This CDR3 region has 15 residues. The germline V gene encodes CDR1 MNHEY and CDR2 SVGAGI. In DNA, the CDR3 is TGTGCCAGCAGTAAACAGGGGACTGGGGCCAACGTCCTGACTTTC. Its translation: CASSKQGTGANVLTF.

A few counts support this clone. CDR3 residues: CASSEFPPDRSPLHF. CDR3 sequence (DNA): TGTGCCAGCAGTGAATTCCCCCCCGACAGATCACCCCTCCACTTT. The rearrangement uses TRBV6-1 and TRBJ1-6; D perhaps matches TRBD1 (5 bases). The CDR3 is 15 amino acids. Per the germline V gene, CDR1 is MNHNS and CDR2 is SASEGT. V gave up 2 bases and J gave up 10 bases, with 15 bases separating them.

The chain recombines TRBV5-1 with TRBJ1-1; D uncertain. Looked up from germline, CDR1 is SGHRS and CDR2 is YFSETQ. The V end lost 3 bases, the J end lost 2 bases, and 8 bases lay between the germline ends. The CDR3 has 13 amino acids. This CDR3 is CASSYAVNTEAFF. Written as DNA, the CDR3 is TGCGCCAGCAGCTATGCAGTAAACACTGAAGCTTTCTTT.

This clone was counted many times. The chain has TRBV19 and TRBJ2-7, with 10 bases that match TRBD1. CDR3 length: 15 residues. The junction had 16 bases not matched to a gene; V was cut back by 7 bases and J by 10 bases. Germline CDR1 LNHDA, CDR2 SQIVND (reference sequence). Written as DNA, the CDR3 is TGTGCCAGTACGACCGTGGGGACAGGGGCGTCGGGACAGTACTTC. Its protein is CASTTVGTGASGQYF.

The V gene is TRBV7-8, the J gene TRBJ2-1, with D hard to call. Trimming left V 3 bases short and J 0 bases short, with 9 bases between. Germline loops: CDR1 SGHVS, CDR2 FQNEAQ. This CDR3 is 15 amino acids long. CDR3 sequence reads: CASSLRSFSYNEQFF. CDR3 nucleotide sequence: TGTGCCAGCAGCTTGAGATCCTTCTCCTACAATGAGCAGTTCTTC. Full variable domain (outside the CDR3, taken from reference TRBV7-8 and TRBJ2-1): GAGVSQSPRYKVAKRGQDVALRCDPISGHVSLFWYQQALGQGPEFLTYFQNEAQLDKSGLPSDRFFAERPEGSVSTLKIQRTQQEDSAVYLCASSLRSFSYNEQFFGPGTRLTVL.

The rearrangement uses TRBV6-5 and TRBJ1-5; D remains unclear. The CDR3 is 10 amino acids. From germline, CDR1 is MNHEY and CDR2 SVGAGI. Trimming removed 7 bases at V and 7 bases at J, with 5 bases between. This chain's CDR3 is CASNRQPQHF. The CDR3 DNA is TGTGCCAGCAATCGCCAGCCCCAGCATTTT.

V gene TRBV19 combines with J gene TRBJ2-1; D is undetermined. The CDR3 runs to 16 residues. The V end lost 3 bases, the J end lost 3 bases, and 15 bases lay between the germline ends. Germline-derived CDR1 and CDR2 are LNHDA and SQIVND (reference sequence). The CDR3 DNA sequence: TGTGCCAGTAGTATGACACGTCTCTCATACTACAATGAGCAGTTCTTC. Protein product: CASSMTRLSYYNEQFF.

Only a few counts were recorded for this clone. This chain joins TRBV4-1 and TRBJ1-1; the match to TRBD1 covers 8 bases. Looked up from germline, CDR1 is MGHRA and CDR2 is YSYEKL. The CDR3 is made up of 15 amino acids. The V segment lost 3 bases and the J segment 4 bases; nucleotides outside the gene matches: 7. The CDR3 loop is CASSHRTGSFTEAFF. CDR3 DNA: TGCGCCAGCAGCCACCGGACAGGGTCATTCACTGAAGCTTTCTTT.

The genes are TRBV6-5 and TRBJ1-6, with 7 positions matching TRBD1. With 8 bases clipped from V and 8 bases from J, the junction kept 3 bases outside the gene matches. This CDR3 has 12 amino acids. In germline, CDR1 is MNHEY, CDR2 SVGAGI. The CDR3 sequence: CASGDSDSPLHF. CDR3 coding DNA: TGTGCCAGCGGGGACAGTGATTCACCCCTCCACTTT.

The rearrangement uses TRBV5-8 and TRBJ1-1; tentative D call: TRBD1 (5 bases). Trimming took 2 bases from V and 0 from J, leaving 14 bases between them. Germline V lookup: CDR1 SGHTS, CDR2 YDEGEE. The CDR3 has 16 residues. This CDR3 is CASSFNSGRMNTEAFF. DNA of the CDR3: TGTGCCAGCAGCTTCAACTCGGGACGGATGAACACTGAAGCTTTCTTT.

V usage is TRBV25-1 and J usage is TRBJ1-6; D possibly corresponds to TRBD1 (5 bases). In germline, CDR1 is MGHDK, CDR2 SYGVNS. V was pared by 4 bases and J by 0 bases, with 10 bases between. This CDR3 has 16 amino acids. CDR3 nucleotides: TGTGCCAGCAGTGCCCCAGGGAGCTCCTATAATTCACCCCTCCACTTT. Translation: CASSAPGSSYNSPLHF.

The chain recombines TRBV19 with TRBJ2-3; unclear D gene. This CDR3 is built from 14 residues. Germline lookup yields CDR1 LNHDA and CDR2 SQIVND (reference sequence). V lost 3 bases to trimming and J lost 6 bases, with 13 bases between them. CDR3 sequence (DNA): TGTGCCAGTAGTATCTTCGGATCACAGGATACGCAGTATTTT. Translated, it gives CASSIFGSQDTQYF. The complete variable domain, with remaining parts taken from reference TRBV19 and TRBJ2-3, reads DGGITQSPKYLFRKEGQNVTLSCEQNLNHDAMYWYRQDPGQGLRLIYYSQIVNDFQKGDIAEGYSVSREKKESFPLTVTSAQKNPTAFYLCASSIFGSQDTQYFGPGTRLTVL.

This chain connects TRBV7-8 to TRBJ1-5; D is perhaps TRBD1 (6 bases). The CDR3 has 15 residues. V was shortened by 5 bases and J by 1 base, with 12 bases between the two germline ends. Germline CDR1 and CDR2: SGHVS and FQNEAQ. The CDR3 DNA follows: TGTGCCAGCAGCGGGGGGACACCCAGCAATCAGCCCCAGCATTTT. Protein: CASSGGTPSNQPQHF.

This chain uses TRBV5-4 with TRBJ2-2; 8 bases align to TRBD2. The germline gives CDR1 SGHNT, CDR2 YYREEE (reference sequence). CDR3 length: 19 amino acids. With V trimmed by 3 bases and J by 5 bases, 18 bases remained unmatched. Here the CDR3 DNA reads TGTGCCAGCAGCTCCAAGAGGGCGGGGGGTCCTATCGGTACCGGGGAGCTGTTTTTT. This sequence encodes CASSSKRAGGPIGTGELFF.